Listed below are T cell receptor beta chains from one sample, sequenced in a study of cytomegalovirus exposure and HLA in healthy donors. Sequencing used immunoSEQ multiplex PCR; TCRdb keeps in-frame clones, though not all of them. The sample carries about 160,000 clones, about 88% recorded once. The material sequenced was PBMCs. The receptor set was obtained from a woman aged 18-29 years in good health and CMV-seronegative. Both conserved end residues are part of each CDR3. The order of the fields is V gene, J gene, D gene, clone size, CDR3 protein, CDR3 DNA. D genes are given only for firm matches. The listing skips clone size in some rows; elsewhere it reads once, few, many or a size class.

TRBV28	TRBJ2-7	-	-	CASTVRIGTREQYF	TGTGCCAGCACTGTGCGGATAGGAACCCGCGAGCAGTACTTC
TRBV4-1	TRBJ1-1	-	-	CASSQDLSREVTEAFF	TGCGCCAGCAGCCAAGATTTGTCTCGGGAGGTCACTGAAGCTTTCTTT
TRBV11-2	TRBJ2-5	TRBD1	-	CASSPWDREATQYF	TGTGCCAGCAGCCCCTGGGACAGGGAAGCGACCCAGTACTTC
TRBV5-1	TRBJ2-5	TRBD2	-	CASSLTSGSREETQYF	TGCGCCAGCAGCTTGACTAGCGGGAGTCGTGAAGAGACCCAGTACTTC
TRBV29-1	TRBJ1-2	TRBD1	few	CSVGDRDNYGYTF	TGCAGCGTGGGGGACAGGGATAACTATGGCTACACCTTC
TRBV6-1	TRBJ1-4	-	few	CASSWGGWEKLFF	TGTGCCAGCAGTTGGGGGGGTTGGGAAAAACTGTTTTTT
TRBV18	TRBJ2-3	-	-	CASSPQGSSSTDTQYF	TGTGCCAGCTCACCTCAGGGGTCCTCTAGCACAGATACGCAGTATTTT
TRBV30	TRBJ1-1	-	-	CAGNRNTEAFF	TGTGCCGGTAACAGGAACACTGAAGCTTTCTTT
TRBV19	TRBJ2-2	TRBD1	-	CASSSSGTGLTGELFF	TGTGCCAGTAGTTCCTCCGGGACAGGGCTAACCGGGGAGCTGTTTTTT
TRBV7-2	TRBJ1-2	TRBD1	-	CASSLDVGQGAHGYTF	TGTGCCAGCAGCTTAGATGTAGGACAGGGGGCACATGGCTACACCTTC
TRBV7-7	TRBJ2-5	TRBD1	-	CASSSRDRVETQYF	TGTGCCAGCAGCTCCCGGGACAGGGTAGAGACCCAGTACTTC
TRBV9	TRBJ2-7	-	-	CASSVRHTAIYEQYF	TGTGCCAGCAGCGTAAGACACACAGCAATTTACGAGCAGTACTTC
TRBV7-2	TRBJ2-7	TRBD2	-	CASSSLAGGNYEQYF	TGTGCCAGCAGCTCCTTAGCGGGAGGCAACTACGAGCAGTACTTC
TRBV11-2	TRBJ2-5	TRBD2	-	CASSWGLVGETQYF	TGTGCCAGCAGCTGGGGACTAGTCGGAGAGACCCAGTACTTC
TRBV28	TRBJ2-5	-	-	CASSLSTGTQETQYF	TGTGCCAGCAGTTTGTCCACAGGGACGCAAGAGACCCAGTACTTC
TRBV7-9	TRBJ1-2	TRBD1	-	CASSFDRGLDGYTF	TGTGCCAGCAGCTTCGACAGGGGGCTTGATGGCTACACCTTC
TRBV2	TRBJ1-5	-	-	CASRSTAPNQPQHF	TGTGCCAGCAGGTCGACAGCCCCTAATCAGCCCCAGCATTTT
TRBV30	TRBJ1-2	-	-	CACSREGGRYGYTF	TGTGCCTGTTCTCGAGAGGGGGGGCGATATGGCTACACCTTC
TRBV30	TRBJ1-2	TRBD1	once	CARQEGQGASYTF	TGTGCCCGCCAAGAAGGACAGGGGGCTAGCTACACCTTC
TRBV9	TRBJ1-6	-	-	CASSPQGRENSPLHF	TGTGCCAGCAGCCCACAGGGTAGAGAGAATTCACCCCTCCACTTT
TRBV5-1	TRBJ1-4	-	once	CASSRQGESGTLNEKLFF	TGCGCCAGCAGCCGCCAAGGGGAGTCCGGGACTCTTAATGAAAAACTGTTTTTT
TRBV28	TRBJ1-4	-	-	CASSAVWPGGKLFF	TGTGCCAGCAGTGCCGTATGGCCGGGGGGAAAACTGTTTTTT
TRBV5-6	TRBJ1-1	-	-	CASSLASGRPDTEAFF	TGTGCCAGCAGCTTGGCGTCAGGGAGGCCGGACACTGAAGCTTTCTTT
TRBV28	TRBJ1-1	-	-	CASSLDLNTEAFF	TGTGCCAGCAGTCTGGACTTGAACACTGAAGCTTTCTTT
TRBV28	TRBJ1-5	-	once	CASSTRVYSNQPQHF	TGTGCCAGCTCTACTAGGGTGTATAGCAATCAGCCCCAGCATTTT
TRBV4-1	TRBJ2-2	TRBD2	-	CASSRAGGRSAGELFF	TGCGCCAGCAGCCGGGCGGGGGGTAGGTCTGCCGGGGAGCTGTTTTTT
TRBV19	TRBJ2-7	TRBD2	-	CASSTLRSGSSYEQYF	TGTGCCAGTAGTACGCTACGGAGCGGGAGCTCCTACGAGCAGTACTTC
TRBV28	TRBJ1-1	TRBD1	few	CASSRGTGMSPEAFF	TGTGCCAGCAGCCGCGGGACAGGGATGAGTCCTGAAGCTTTCTTT
TRBV27	TRBJ2-7	-	-	CASSTSGNLYEQYF	TGTGCCAGCAGTACTTCCGGGAACCTCTACGAGCAGTACTTC
TRBV10-1	TRBJ1-2	-	-	CASSPGINFPHGYTF	TGCGCCAGCAGCCCCGGGATAAACTTCCCCCATGGCTACACCTTC
TRBV5-5	TRBJ2-2	-	-	CASSLSGATGELFF	TGTGCCAGCAGCTTGTCAGGGGCTACCGGGGAGCTGTTTTTT
TRBV28	TRBJ2-7	-	-	CASRGRRYEQYF	TGTGCCAGTAGGGGCCGTAGGTACGAGCAGTACTTC
TRBV7-6	TRBJ2-2	-	-	CASTDTLANTGELFF	TGTGCCAGCACGGACACCCTCGCGAACACCGGGGAGCTGTTTTTT
TRBV6-1	TRBJ2-1	TRBD1	-	CASSEWDSLHRYNEQFF	TGTGCCAGCAGTGAATGGGACAGCCTTCATCGCTACAATGAGCAGTTCTTC
TRBV19	TRBJ2-6	-	-	CASSIEGSSGANVLTF	TGTGCCAGTAGTATAGAGGGCAGCTCTGGGGCCAACGTCCTGACTTTC
TRBV25-1	TRBJ1-2	-	-	CASSETVYGYTF	TGTGCCAGCAGTGAAACAGTCTATGGCTACACCTTC
TRBV5-1	TRBJ1-4	TRBD1	-	CASSLSGQGGEKLFF	TGCGCCAGCAGCCTCTCGGGACAGGGTGGTGAAAAACTGTTTTTT
TRBV25-1	TRBJ2-5	-	-	CASGSGGGKTQYF	TGTGCCAGTGGGTCGGGGGGCGGGAAGACCCAGTACTTC
TRBV29-1	TRBJ2-3	-	once	CSAYKDTQYF	TGCAGCGCTTATAAAGATACGCAGTATTTT
TRBV29-1	TRBJ2-7	-	-	CSAENPSSYEQYF	TGCAGCGCCGAAAATCCTAGCTCCTACGAGCAGTACTTC